Each of the 24 T cell receptor beta chains below was sequenced from the same sample in a study of T cell repertoires in cytomegalovirus infection. A single record per CDR3 protein comes from TCRdb applying MiXCR to the reads. This table has approximately 260,000 distinct CDR3 sequences, around 20% appearing once. For these receptors, no antigen is known. The specimen was cultured PBMCs, collected from culture after CMV antigen stimulation. The receptors stem from a human donor in good health (CMV status not recorded). Some clones in this sample may be carry-over from other donors' samples.

This clonotype has a count of ten or more. The rearrangement uses TRBV12-3 or TRBV12-4 and TRBJ2-3; 8 nucleotides align to TRBD2. Trimming at V came to 6 bases and at J to 6 bases, leaving 2 bases not matched to a gene. The length of the CDR3 is 12 residues. Here the CDR3 DNA reads TGTGCCAGCAGCCAGCGGGGGGATACGCAGTATTTT. It codes for CASSQRGDTQYF.

The CDR3 spells CASSGRTRLNTEAFF. The DNA of the CDR3 is TGTGCCAGCAGCGGGCGGACTAGGTTGAACACTGAAGCTTTCTTT. The V and J genes are TRBV11-3 and TRBJ1-1; D is unclear. Germline CDR1 and CDR2: SGHNT and YENEEA. The V end lost 5 bases, the J end lost 0 bases, and 13 bases lay between the germline ends. The CDR3 runs to 15 residues.

This chain uses TRBV6-9 with TRBJ1-5, with 9 positions matching TRBD1. The J segment lost 5 bases and the V segment lost 8 bases, leaving 13 bases of the junction unmatched. CDR1 is MNHGY and CDR2 is SVAAGI in the germline V gene. CDR3 length: 16 residues. The CDR3 sequence: CASRDRERRGDQPQHF. The DNA of the CDR3 is TGTGCCAGCCGGGACAGGGAAAGAAGGGGAGATCAGCCCCAGCATTTT.

This clonotype turned up a few times. The chain uses TRBV13 and TRBJ1-1; D gene ambiguous. V shed 4 bases and J shed 2 bases, with 11 bases lying between them. CDR1 is PRHDT and CDR2 is FYEKMQ in the germline V gene (reference sequence). CDR3 length: 14 residues. The CDR3 loop is CASSSPPGNTEAFF. In nucleotides, the CDR3 is TGTGCCAGCAGCTCCCCTCCAGGCAACACTGAAGCTTTCTTT. Full variable domain (outside the CDR3, taken from reference TRBV13 and TRBJ1-1): AAGVIQSPRHLIKEKRETATLKCYPIPRHDTVYWYQQGPGQDPQFLISFYEKMQSDKGSIPDRFSAQQFSDYHSELNMSSLELGDSALYFCASSSPPGNTEAFFGQGTRLTVV.

This clonotype was picked up many times. The chain uses TRBV6-1 and TRBJ2-6; 9 bases match TRBD1. The CDR3 contains 19 residues. Germline V gene sequence: CDR1 MNHNS, CDR2 SASEGT. V was clipped by 5 bases and J by 0 bases; unmatched bases: 11. The chain's CDR3 is CASSKTGTGSRSGANVLTF. CDR3 nucleotides: TGTGCCAGCAGTAAAACCGGGACAGGGTCCCGCTCTGGGGCCAACGTCCTGACTTTC.

The table lists this clonotype with a few counts. This rearrangement joins TRBV7-8 to TRBJ2-2; D is perhaps TRBD1 or TRBD2 (5 bases each). The germline V and J ends were trimmed by 4 bases and 4 bases, with 19 bases remaining between them. This CDR3 spans 17 amino acids. Germline V gene sequence: CDR1 SGHVS, CDR2 FQNEAQ. As DNA, the CDR3 is TGTGCCAGCAGCTCCCGGGGCCCTCCCCGGGGCACCGGGGAGCTGTTTTTT. Its protein is CASSSRGPPRGTGELFF. The full variable domain, in which reference TRBV7-8 and TRBJ2-2 provide the parts outside the CDR3, is GAGVSQSPRYKVAKRGQDVALRCDPISGHVSLFWYQQALGQGPEFLTYFQNEAQLDKSGLPSDRFFAERPEGSVSTLKIQRTQQEDSAVYLCASSSRGPPRGTGELFFGEGSRLTVL.

The chain links TRBV7-9 to TRBJ1-2; D is perhaps TRBD1 (5 bases). CDR1 is SEHNR, CDR2 FQNEAQ, per germline (reference sequence). The CDR3 runs to 16 residues. Trimming left V 1 base short and J 4 bases short, with 16 bases between. CDR3 loop: CASSLVLGPGSYGYTF. The DNA of the CDR3 is TGTGCCAGCAGCTTAGTTCTAGGGCCAGGGAGCTATGGCTACACCTTC.

The sample holds a few counts of this clonotype. The chain joins TRBV7-9 to TRBJ1-2; 7 bases match TRBD1. Germline V lookup: CDR1 SEHNR, CDR2 FQNEAQ (reference sequence). CDR3 size: 15 residues. Trimming took 5 bases from V and 4 from J; bases not matched to a gene: 10. The CDR3 sequence is CASSDVSGTAYGYTF. The CDR3 DNA is TGTGCCAGCAGCGACGTAAGCGGGACAGCCTATGGCTACACCTTC. The full variable domain, with the rest looked up from reference TRBV7-9 and TRBJ1-2, is DTGVSQNPRHKITKRGQNVTFRCDPISEHNRLYWYRQTLGQGPEFLTYFQNEAQLEKSRLLSDRFSAERPKGSFSTLEIQRTEQGDSAMYLCASSDVSGTAYGYTFGSGTRLTVV.

This clonotype was picked up a small number of times. The chain uses TRBV20-1 and TRBJ2-5, with TRBD1 as a possible D gene (5 bases). V lost 6 bases and J 0 bases, leaving 14 bases between the germline ends. The V gene's germline CDR1 is DFQATT and CDR2 SNEGSKA (reference sequence). The CDR3 sequence is 14 residues long. The CDR3 spells CSATMTVYQETQYF. The CDR3 coding sequence is TGCAGTGCCACGATGACAGTTTACCAAGAGACCCAGTACTTC.

The genes are TRBV20-1 and TRBJ1-1; 7 bases agree with TRBD1. Losses at the gene ends were 2 bases for V and 5 bases for J; bases not matched to a gene: 5. Germline V gene sequence: CDR1 DFQATT, CDR2 SNEGSKA (reference sequence). The CDR3 sequence is 13 residues long. CDR3 protein: CSARKGAETEAFF. Written as DNA, the CDR3 is TGCAGTGCTAGAAAGGGGGCGGAGACTGAAGCTTTCTTT.

V and J are TRBV28 and TRBJ2-1, with 10 nucleotides matching TRBD1. This CDR3 region has 13 residues. Germline lookup yields CDR1 MDHEN and CDR2 SYDVKM. Germline trimming cut 4 bases from V and 8 bases from J; bases unmatched to any gene: 2. The CDR3 spells CASSSGQGYEQFF. Written as DNA, the CDR3 is TGTGCCAGCAGTTCGGGACAGGGGTATGAGCAGTTCTTC.

This clonotype was seen more than once but under ten times. This chain connects TRBV28 to TRBJ1-5; TRBD1 might be the D (5 bases). Trimming removed 2 bases at V and 2 bases at J, with 13 bases between. CDR1 is MDHEN and CDR2 is SYDVKM in the germline V gene. The CDR3 has 16 amino acids. The CDR3 nucleotides read TGTGCCAGCAGTTTAGTAACCATGGGGGGCAATCAGCCCCAGCATTTT. It encodes CASSLVTMGGNQPQHF.

This clonotype was picked up many times. The V gene is TRBV7-2, the J gene TRBJ2-7, with 9 nucleotides matching TRBD1. The CDR3 extends over 15 amino acids. With V trimmed by 6 bases and J by 3 bases, 9 bases remained unmatched. The germline gives CDR1 SGHTA, CDR2 FQGNSA. The CDR3 spells CASSLTGTGNYEQYF. CDR3 sequence (DNA): TGTGCCAGCAGTCTTACCGGGACAGGGAACTACGAGCAGTACTTC.

The chain is built from TRBV24-1 and TRBJ2-2; perhaps TRBD2 as D (6 bases). Germline-derived CDR1 and CDR2 are KGHDR and SFDVKD. Deletions cut 5 bases from V and 7 bases from J, with 13 bases between. CDR3 length: 14 amino acids. The CDR3, as DNA: TGTGCCACCAGTGCGGGAGTGAATGTCGGGGAGCTGTTTTTT. Translated, it gives CATSAGVNVGELFF.

This clonotype was seen many times. The rearrangement links TRBV7-2 to TRBJ1-6, with 8 nucleotides matching TRBD1. J was trimmed by 9 bases and V by 5 bases; bases with no gene match: 6. The CDR3 runs 14 residues. Looked up from germline, CDR1 is SGHTA and CDR2 is FQGNSA. The CDR3 nucleotides read TGTGCCAGCAGCCCCCGGACAGGGAGTTCACCCCTCCACTTT. This translates into CASSPRTGSSPLHF.

The gene calls are TRBV6-5 and TRBJ1-3; possible D gene TRBD1, 5 bases. The CDR3 has 14 amino acids. CDR1 and CDR2 from the germline V gene are MNHEY and SVGAGI. Trimming stripped 5 bases from V and 3 bases from J, with 11 bases between. DNA of the CDR3: TGTGCCAGCAGTGGGTCCAGGGTTGGAAACACCATATATTTT. Translation gives CASSGSRVGNTIYF.

This clonotype came up a few times. This rearrangement joins TRBV6-6 to TRBJ2-5; 8 nucleotides match TRBD1. This CDR3 comprises 15 residues. Unmatched junction bases numbered 13, after V lost 4 bases and J lost 9 bases. Germline CDR1 MNHNY, CDR2 SVGAGI (reference sequence). This CDR3 reads CASSLGGTGLKAQYF. CDR3 coding DNA: TGTGCCAGCAGTTTGGGTGGGACAGGCCTAAAGGCCCAGTACTTC.

The V and J genes are TRBV11-2 and TRBJ2-7; D gene ambiguous. The germline V gene has CDR1 SGHAT and CDR2 FQNNGV. Trimming took 2 bases from V and 5 from J, leaving 13 bases between them. The CDR3 has 14 amino acids. CDR3 residues: CASSLFVALDEQYF. The DNA of the CDR3 is TGTGCCAGCAGCTTATTTGTGGCTTTGGACGAGCAGTACTTC. The complete variable domain, with remaining parts taken from reference TRBV11-2 and TRBJ2-7, reads EAGVAQSPRYKIIEKRQSVAFWCNPISGHATLYWYQQILGQGPKLLIQFQNNGVVDDSQLPKDRFSAERLKGVDSTLKIQPAKLEDSAVYLCASSLFVALDEQYFGPGTRLTVT.

This clonotype was observed at least ten times. This rearrangement joins TRBV7-8 to TRBJ1-2; D unclear. Germline CDR1 SGHVS, CDR2 FQNEAQ. The V end was cut by 2 bases, the J end by 4 bases, with 11 bases between. The CDR3 runs to 14 residues. The CDR3 loop is CASSLYQATYGYTF. In DNA, the CDR3 is TGTGCCAGCAGCTTATATCAGGCTACCTATGGCTACACCTTC.

This clonotype has a count of ten or more. The V gene is TRBV7-2, the J gene TRBJ2-5; 8 bases are shared with TRBD2. The CDR3 runs 15 residues. The V segment lost 3 bases and the J segment 4 bases; nucleotides outside the gene matches: 7. Germline-derived CDR1 and CDR2 are SGHTA and FQGNSA. CDR3 coding DNA: TGTGCCAGCAGCTTCGGAGCGGGAGTTAGAGAGACCCAGTACTTC. Residues: CASSFGAGVRETQYF.

In its sample, this clonotype was seen many times. The chain combines TRBV7-8 with TRBJ2-3, with TRBD1 matching over 9 bases. The CDR3 has 14 amino acids. Germline loops: CDR1 SGHVS, CDR2 FQNEAQ. V lost 6 bases to trimming and J lost 5 bases; unmatched junction nucleotides: 6. The CDR3 coding sequence is TGTGCCAGCAGTCTTAGACAGGGGGGAGATACGCAGTATTTT. Translated, it gives CASSLRQGGDTQYF.

This clonotype occurred a few times. CDR3 in amino acids: CASSQVYRGSWFEAFF. CDR3 DNA: TGCGCCAGCAGCCAAGTGTACAGGGGCAGCTGGTTTGAAGCTTTCTTT. This chain uses TRBV4-1 with TRBJ1-1; 7 nucleotides line up with TRBD1. J was trimmed by 7 bases and V by 1 base; bases with no gene match: 12. The V gene's germline CDR1 is MGHRA and CDR2 YSYEKL. The CDR3 has 16 residues.

The sample holds a few counts of this clonotype. The genes are TRBV29-1 and TRBJ1-5, with TRBD1 as a possible D gene (5 bases). CDR3 length: 13 amino acids. The germline V and J ends were trimmed by 2 bases and 3 bases, with 8 bases remaining between them. CDR1 and CDR2 (germline): SQVTM, ANQGSEA. This CDR3 is CSVETGINQPQHF. The CDR3 bases are TGCAGCGTTGAAACAGGTATCAATCAGCCCCAGCATTTT.

In this sample, this clonotype turned up a few times. The genes are TRBV14 and TRBJ1-3; no firm D call. This CDR3 is 10 amino acids long. Germline CDR1 is SGHDN and CDR2 is FVKESK. The V end lost 6 bases, the J end lost 3 bases, and 0 bases lay between the germline ends. The CDR3 here is CASSGNTIYF. The CDR3 region has the DNA TGTGCCAGCAGTGGAAACACCATATATTTT. The variable domain in full, completed from reference TRBV14 and TRBJ1-3, reads EAGVTQFPSHSVIEKGQTVTLRCDPISGHDNLYWYRRVMGKEIKFLLHFVKESKQDESGMPNNRFLAERTGGTYSTLKVQPAELEDSGVYFCASSGNTIYFGEGSWLTVV.